The 23 T cell receptor beta chains below all came from one sample that was sequenced in a study of T cells in localized non-small cell lung cancer (dated by TCRdb to 2020 to 2021). Libraries were constructed by the immunoSEQ multiplex PCR assay. The source is immuneACCESS, and TCRdb retained only in-frame sequences with V and J called. Part of the clones is not carried over; for the studies checked, unresolved V genes explain less than half of this, and the remainder is unexplained. This sample has almost 3,000 clones in its table, and roughly 25% of those were observed once. 15% to 18% of the sample rests with the top ten. The sequenced sample was lung tumor tissue, obtained before any cancer treatment. These receptors came from a man aged 35-75 years with stage III lung adenocarcinoma.

This clone was seen a handful of times. The V gene is TRBV11-3, the J gene TRBJ1-1; 9 bases agree with TRBD1. This CDR3 is 15 amino acids long. The trim removed 0 bases at V and 4 bases at J, leaving 3 bases unmatched. CDR1 and CDR2 (germline): SGHNT, YENEEA. The CDR3 region has the DNA TGTGCCAGCAGCTTAGATGACAGGGGGTCCACTGAAGCTTTCTTT. This gives the protein CASSLDDRGSTEAFF.

The chain couples TRBV6-8 to TRBJ2-1, with no clear D. Germline assignment: CDR1 MNHGY and CDR2 SAAAGT. The CDR3 is made up of 13 amino acids. The V gene lost 2 bases and the J gene lost 13 bases, with 15 bases spanning the gap. The chain's CDR3 is CASSYHPPKSQFF. Written as DNA, the CDR3 is TGTGCCAGCAGTTACCACCCCCCCAAGAGCCAGTTCTTC.

This clone was detected only a few times. The chain links TRBV6-8 to TRBJ1-5, with TRBD1 matching 10 bases. V trimming: 8 bases; J trimming: 0 bases; junction bases outside the gene matches: 19. This CDR3 is 20 amino acids long. Germline V gives CDR1 MNHGY, CDR2 SAAAGT. The DNA of the CDR3 is TGTGCCAGCGCCAGAAGCTGGGACAGGGGAAGTGTAAATAGCAATCAGCCCCAGCATTTT. Protein: CASARSWDRGSVNSNQPQHF.

This clone is judged large. The chain employs TRBV16 and TRBJ2-3; D remains unclear. Deletions cut 0 bases from V and 3 bases from J, with 7 bases between. The germline gives CDR1 KGHSY, CDR2 FQNENV. The CDR3 extends over 14 amino acids. The CDR3 loop reads CASSQSTLTDTQYF. The CDR3 region has the DNA TGTGCCAGCAGCCAATCGACCTTAACAGATACGCAGTATTTT.

This clone was found a few times. The chain combines TRBV19 with TRBJ1-4, with TRBD1 as a possible D gene (5 bases). Trimming left V 0 bases short and J 5 bases short, with 10 bases between. In germline, CDR1 is LNHDA, CDR2 SQIVND (reference sequence). CDR3 length: 15 residues. DNA for the CDR3: TGTGCCAGTAGTATAGATACGGGGCCGAATGAAAAACTGTTTTTT. This sequence encodes CASSIDTGPNEKLFF.

This clone was observed a handful of times. The chain is built from TRBV28 and TRBJ1-4; 7 bases align to TRBD1. From germline, CDR1 is MDHEN and CDR2 SYDVKM. Losses at the gene ends were 6 bases for V and 5 bases for J; bases not matched to a gene: 9. The CDR3 runs 15 residues. CDR3 protein: CASRGLTGRNEKLFF. CDR3 bases: TGTGCCAGCAGGGGCCTGACAGGGAGAAATGAAAAACTGTTTTTT.

By share of the sample, this clone is large. The chain uses TRBV19 and TRBJ2-1, with TRBD2 matching over 8 bases. The junction had 1 base not matched to a gene; V was cut back by 1 base and J by 2 bases. Germline V CDR1 and CDR2: LNHDA, SQIVND (reference sequence). This CDR3 is 15 amino acids long. CDR3 coding DNA: TGTGCCAGTAGTATAGGCGGGGGGACCTACAATGAGCAGTTCTTC. Protein product: CASSIGGGTYNEQFF.

The chain couples TRBV30 to TRBJ2-5; 11 bases match TRBD2. V gave up 0 bases and J gave up 3 bases; unmatched junction bases: 3. The CDR3 has 15 amino acids. Per germline, CDR1 GTSNPN and CDR2 SVGIG (reference sequence). The CDR3 is CAWSVPSGGKETQYF. For the CDR3, the DNA is TGTGCCTGGAGTGTACCTAGCGGGGGGAAAGAGACCCAGTACTTC.

This clone is categorized as large. The chain uses TRBV6-8 and TRBJ1-1; 7 bases map to TRBD1. The CDR3 extends over 13 amino acids. With 4 bases clipped from V and 10 bases from J, the junction kept 9 bases outside the gene matches. Germline assignment: CDR1 MNHGY and CDR2 SAAAGT. CDR3 bases: TGTGCCAGCAGTTCTACAGGGGCCCCTTTAGCTTTCTTT. Translated, it gives CASSSTGAPLAFF.

This clone is large (0.1 to 1%). The rearrangement uses TRBV28 and TRBJ1-2, with TRBD1 matching over 9 bases. J was trimmed by 5 bases and V by 7 bases; bases with no gene match: 11. Germline CDR1 reads MDHEN; CDR2 reads SYDVKM. This CDR3 comprises 15 residues. This CDR3 reads CASTKAGQGIYGYTF. The CDR3 DNA sequence: TGTGCCAGCACCAAAGCGGGACAGGGAATTTATGGCTACACCTTC.

This CDR3 reads CASTIEIGNARYEQYF. The CDR3 DNA is TGTGCCAGCACTATTGAGATAGGCAACGCCAGATACGAGCAGTACTTC. The chain recombines TRBV9 with TRBJ2-7; D uncertain. CDR1 SGDLS and CDR2 YYNGEE come from the germline V gene. V was cut by 6 bases and J by 4 bases, with 23 bases left in between. The CDR3 loop spans 16 amino acids.

The table lists this clone with a few counts. The V and J genes are TRBV11-3 and TRBJ2-1; D is tentatively TRBD1 or TRBD2 (7 bases each). Germline V CDR1 and CDR2: SGHNT, YENEEA. V shed 0 bases and J shed 4 bases, with 19 bases lying between them. This CDR3 spans 18 amino acids. CDR3 DNA: TGTGCCAGCAGCTTAGATCAGGGGGTCGGGGGGAAATACAATGAGCAGTTCTTC. Its protein is CASSLDQGVGGKYNEQFF. The full variable domain, in which reference TRBV11-3 and TRBJ2-1 provide the parts outside the CDR3, is EAGVVQSPRYKIIEKKQPVAFWCNPISGHNTLYWYLQNLGQGPELLIRYENEEAVDDSQLPKDRFSAERLKGVDSTLKIQPAELGDSAVYLCASSLDQGVGGKYNEQFFGPGTRLTVL.

The chain carries TRBV25-1 and TRBJ2-7, with D unresolved. The CDR3 spans 12 residues. Germline loops: CDR1 MGHDK, CDR2 SYGVNS. Trimming removed 8 bases from V and 6 bases from J, with 14 bases in between. The CDR3, as DNA: TGTGCCAGCCAGGCGAGTGCCCGCGAGCAGTACTTC. As protein: CASQASAREQYF.

This clone was seen a handful of times. J is TRBJ1-5 and V is TRBV10-3; D gene ambiguous. Germline loops: CDR1 ENHRY, CDR2 SYGVKD. The V end was cut by 2 bases, the J end by 4 bases, with 12 bases between. The CDR3 runs 15 residues. The CDR3: CAISEPGGRNQPQHF. In DNA form, the CDR3 reads TGTGCCATCAGTGAGCCCGGAGGCCGAAATCAGCCCCAGCATTTT.

The rearrangement uses TRBV6-8 and TRBJ1-6; D is unresolved. Germline-derived CDR1 and CDR2 are MNHGY and SAAAGT. The length of the CDR3 is 14 residues. Trimming removed 10 bases at V and 7 bases at J, with 17 bases between. The DNA for the CDR3 is TGTGCCACCCAAGGTGGACTGGGAAATTCACCCCTCCACTTT. Translating gives CATQGGLGNSPLHF.

This clone occurred a few times. The V call is TRBV6-1, the J call TRBJ1-1; D is undetermined. CDR3 length: 13 amino acids. V shed 1 base and J shed 6 bases, with 9 bases lying between them. CDR1 is MNHNS and CDR2 is SASEGT in the germline V gene. CDR3 region: CASSEGSYAEAFF. CDR3 nucleotide sequence: TGTGCCAGCAGTGAAGGGTCGTACGCTGAAGCTTTCTTT.

By frequency in the sample, this clone is medium-sized. The gene calls are TRBV6-8 and TRBJ2-2, with a possible D match to TRBD2 (5 bases). V was shortened by 5 bases and J by 5 bases, with 15 bases between the two germline ends. The CDR3 loop spans 15 amino acids. Germline lookup yields CDR1 MNHGY and CDR2 SAAAGT. CDR3 in DNA: TGTGCCAGCAGTCTCGCTTCCCTAGCTACCGGGGAGCTGTTTTTT. It is translated as CASSLASLATGELFF.

This chain's CDR3 is CASSSGTLNTEAFF. The DNA of the CDR3 is TGTGCCAGCTCATCCGGGACACTGAACACTGAAGCTTTCTTT. The chain carries TRBV18 and TRBJ1-1; possible D gene TRBD1, 6 bases. The CDR3 consists of 14 residues. Trimming left V 5 bases short and J 0 bases short, with 10 bases between. CDR1 and CDR2 (germline): KGHSH, LQKENI.

In this sample, this clone is large (0.1 to 1%). The V call is TRBV6-8, the J call TRBJ1-6; D possibly corresponds to TRBD1 (6 bases). This CDR3 is 16 amino acids long. Germline loops: CDR1 MNHGY, CDR2 SAAAGT. V was trimmed by 2 bases and J by 10 bases, leaving 18 bases between them. This CDR3 reads CASSYVSDRQGSPLHF. The CDR3 DNA sequence: TGTGCCAGCAGTTACGTCAGCGACAGGCAAGGGTCACCCCTCCACTTT.

This clone is classed as medium-sized. J is TRBJ1-2 and V is TRBV9, with unresolved D. The CDR3 is made up of 13 amino acids. In germline, CDR1 is SGDLS, CDR2 YYNGEE. V dropped 4 bases and J dropped 0 bases, with 7 bases sitting between them. CDR3 sequence reads: CASSPIANYGYTF. The CDR3 DNA sequence: TGTGCCAGCAGCCCTATCGCTAACTATGGCTACACCTTC.

The chain has TRBV28 and TRBJ2-1; 8 bases map to TRBD1. V was pared by 9 bases and J by 7 bases, with 8 bases of the junction left unmatched. CDR1 and CDR2 (germline): MDHEN, SYDVKM. This CDR3 has 13 residues. The CDR3 here is CASGTGLRNEQFF. The CDR3 DNA is TGTGCCAGTGGGACAGGTCTGCGAAATGAGCAGTTCTTC. Looking up the rest from reference TRBV28 and TRBJ2-1 gives the full variable domain: DVKVTQSSRYLVKRTGEKVFLECVQDMDHENMFWYRQDPGLGLRLIYFSYDVKMKEKGDIPEGYSVSREKKERFSLILESASTNQTSMYLCASGTGLRNEQFFGPGTRLTVL.

Judged by abundance, this clone is medium-sized. The chain uses TRBV11-3 and TRBJ2-3; perhaps D is TRBD1 or TRBD2 (5 bases each). V lost 4 bases to trimming and J lost 4 bases, with 12 bases between them. This CDR3 is built from 14 residues. Germline-derived CDR1 and CDR2 are SGHNT and YENEEA. The CDR3 loop reads CASSSGGRADTQYF. CDR3 DNA sequence: TGTGCCAGCAGCTCTGGGGGACGGGCAGATACGCAGTATTTT.

The chain links TRBV29-1 to TRBJ1-2; 11 bases match TRBD1. This CDR3 is 14 amino acids long. Germline V gives CDR1 SQVTM, CDR2 ANQGSEA. J was trimmed by 5 bases and V by 4 bases; bases with no gene match: 6. CDR3 sequence: CSVGEDRGLYGYTF. The CDR3 nucleotides read TGCAGCGTTGGTGAGGACAGGGGGCTTTATGGCTACACCTTC.